The 15 T cell receptor beta chains presented below share a single source sample, sequenced in a study of T cell changes during pregnancy in multiple sclerosis. TCRdb keeps only in-frame clones here, not all; method: immunoSEQ multiplex PCR. The sample shows tens of thousands of clones, about 89% of them seen only once. The specimen comprised CD4+ T cells from peripheral blood mononuclear cells, sampled in the second trimester of pregnancy. The receptors shown here come from a female donor with multiple sclerosis, enrolled in a pregnancy study.

This clone was counted once. The chain uses TRBV19 and TRBJ2-7, with a weak D call TRBD1 (6 bases). Germline V gene data show CDR1 as LNHDA and CDR2 as SQIVND (reference sequence). V was trimmed by 1 base and J by 5 bases, leaving 9 bases between them. The CDR3 loop spans 13 amino acids. The CDR3 region is CASSIAQGHEQYF. In DNA form, the CDR3 reads TGTGCCAGTAGTATAGCACAGGGCCACGAGCAGTACTTC. The variable domain in full, completed from reference TRBV19 and TRBJ2-7, reads DGGITQSPKYLFRKEGQNVTLSCEQNLNHDAMYWYRQDPGQGLRLIYYSQIVNDFQKGDIAEGYSVSREKKESFPLTVTSAQKNPTAFYLCASSIAQGHEQYFGPGTRLTVT.

V is TRBV7-2 and J is TRBJ1-4, with 7 nucleotides matching TRBD1. V dropped 3 bases and J dropped 8; count of bases not matched to a gene: 9. In germline, CDR1 is SGHTA, CDR2 FQGNSA. The CDR3 covers 15 residues. DNA of the CDR3: TGTGCCAGCAGCTTGAACAGGGGAAGTTACGAAAAACTGTTTTTT. The encoded protein is CASSLNRGSYEKLFF.

The chain combines TRBV7-8 with TRBJ2-3, with TRBD2 matching over 7 bases. The CDR3 has 15 residues. CDR1 is SGHVS and CDR2 is FQNEAQ in the germline V gene. V lost 3 bases, J lost 3 bases, and 6 bases stayed unmatched. CDR3 sequence: CASSFRGVGTDTQYF. The CDR3 DNA reads TGTGCCAGCAGCTTCCGGGGGGTGGGGACAGATACGCAGTATTTT.

This chain uses TRBV7-9 with TRBJ1-3; D remains ambiguous. V lost 5 bases, J lost 1 base, and 9 bases lay in between. The CDR3 sequence is 14 residues long. Germline CDR1 and CDR2: SEHNR and FQNEAQ (reference sequence). CDR3 loop: CASSPSGSGNTIYF. The CDR3 DNA is TGTGCCAGCAGCCCAAGCGGGTCTGGAAACACCATATATTTT.

V and J are TRBV12-5 and TRBJ2-7, with D possibly TRBD2 on 6 matching bases. V was shortened by 5 bases and J by 4 bases, with 21 bases between the two germline ends. The CDR3 contains 16 residues. Germline V gene sequence: CDR1 LGHNT, CDR2 FRNRAP. The CDR3 DNA sequence: TGTGCTAGTGGTCCCCCAGCAGGCGGGGCCAGGTACGAGCAGTACTTC. Protein: CASGPPAGGARYEQYF.

The chain employs TRBV7-8 and TRBJ2-4; 7 nucleotides line up with TRBD1. CDR1 is SGHVS, CDR2 FQNEAQ, per germline. The V gene end was trimmed by 2 bases and the J gene end by 0 bases; junction bases not matched to a gene: 10. This CDR3 has 18 residues. This chain's CDR3 is CASSLWNRGEIAKNIQYF. Written as DNA, the CDR3 is TGTGCCAGCAGCTTATGGAACAGGGGCGAGATAGCCAAAAACATTCAGTACTTC.

This clone was detected only a few times. V usage is TRBV28 and J usage is TRBJ1-2; D is uncertain. This CDR3 has 11 residues. Trimming shortened V by 5 bases and J by 8 bases, and 9 bases separated the two germline ends. From germline, CDR1 is MDHEN and CDR2 SYDVKM. The CDR3 nucleotides are TGTGCCAGCAGTGGGCGGAGGGGCTACACCTTC. Translated, it gives CASSGRRGYTF.

The rearrangement uses TRBV6-6 and TRBJ2-7; D is undetermined. CDR1 is MNHNY, CDR2 SVGAGI, per germline (reference sequence). Trimming shortened V by 5 bases and J by 5 bases, and 16 bases separated the two germline ends. This CDR3 contains 14 residues. CDR3 in amino acids: CASSAGYGVHEQYF. The CDR3 DNA reads as TGTGCCAGCAGTGCAGGTTACGGTGTCCACGAGCAGTACTTC.

The chain couples TRBV21-1 to TRBJ1-1; the listed D gene, TRBD1, was not tested against the DNA. TRBV21-1 is a recognized pseudogene. The CDR3 sequence is 14 residues long. As DNA, the CDR3 is TGTGCCAGCAGCAAAGCGCTGGAACAGGGTGAAGCTTTCTTT. It specifies CASSKALEQGEAFF.

This clone was counted a single time. This rearrangement joins TRBV4-1 to TRBJ2-1; the match to TRBD1 covers 10 bases. This CDR3 comprises 16 residues. Germline CDR1 and CDR2: MGHRA and YSYEKL. V lost 2 bases to trimming and J lost 6 bases; unmatched junction nucleotides: 7. The CDR3 nucleotides read TGCGCCAGCAGCCAAACGACAGGGGGCGCCCGCAATGAGCAGTTCTTC. Its translation: CASSQTTGGARNEQFF.

CDR3 sequence reads: CATSRAGLDYGYTF. CDR3 DNA sequence: TGTGCCACCAGCAGAGCAGGGTTGGACTATGGCTACACCTTC. This chain connects TRBV15 to TRBJ1-2; tentatively, D is TRBD1 (5 bases). The ends were cut back, 1 base at V and 3 bases at J, with 9 bases in the middle. The CDR3 covers 14 residues. The germline CDR1 and CDR2 sequences are LNHNV and YYDKDF (reference sequence). Filled out from reference TRBV15 and TRBJ1-2, the complete variable domain reads DAMVIQNPRYQVTQFGKPVTLSCSQTLNHNVMYWYQQKSSQAPKLLFHYYDKDFNNEADTPDNFQSRRPNTSFCFLDIRSPGLGDTAMYLCATSRAGLDYGYTFGSGTRLTVV.

The V gene is TRBV18, the J gene TRBJ2-2; D is possibly TRBD2 (5 bases). The CDR3 contains 15 residues. CDR1 is KGHSH and CDR2 is LQKENI in the germline V gene. The ends were cut back, 2 bases at V and 2 bases at J, with 9 bases in the middle. CDR3 in DNA: TGTGCCAGCTCACCAACACGGGGAAACACCGGGGAGCTGTTTTTT. This codes for CASSPTRGNTGELFF.

This chain joins TRBV7-8 and TRBJ1-3, with TRBD1 identical over 7 bases. Germline V CDR1 and CDR2: SGHVS, FQNEAQ. V gave up 5 bases and J gave up 2 bases; unmatched junction bases: 6. This CDR3 region has 15 residues. The CDR3, as DNA: TGTGCCAGCAGCCAACAGGGGAGGACTGGAAACACCATATATTTT. Amino acids: CASSQQGRTGNTIYF.

This clone was found once. The chain is built from TRBV2 and TRBJ2-4, with D possibly TRBD1 on 5 matching bases. Trimming took 0 bases from V and 0 from J, leaving 9 bases between them. Germline V CDR1 and CDR2: SNHLY, FYNNEI. This CDR3 region has 16 residues. DNA for the CDR3: TGTGCCAGCAGTGAAGCAGGGGATCTAGCCAAAAACATTCAGTACTTC. It is translated as CASSEAGDLAKNIQYF.

V gene TRBV15 combines with J gene TRBJ1-1, with D possibly TRBD1 on 5 matching bases. Between the trimmed V and J ends, which lost 5 bases and 5 bases, there was a span of 21 bases. Germline V gene data show CDR1 as LNHNV and CDR2 as YYDKDF (reference sequence). This CDR3 comprises 16 residues. The CDR3 DNA is TGTGCCACCAGCGGCCGTCGCGTGGGGGGTAATACTGAAGCTTTCTTT. This translates into CATSGRRVGGNTEAFF.